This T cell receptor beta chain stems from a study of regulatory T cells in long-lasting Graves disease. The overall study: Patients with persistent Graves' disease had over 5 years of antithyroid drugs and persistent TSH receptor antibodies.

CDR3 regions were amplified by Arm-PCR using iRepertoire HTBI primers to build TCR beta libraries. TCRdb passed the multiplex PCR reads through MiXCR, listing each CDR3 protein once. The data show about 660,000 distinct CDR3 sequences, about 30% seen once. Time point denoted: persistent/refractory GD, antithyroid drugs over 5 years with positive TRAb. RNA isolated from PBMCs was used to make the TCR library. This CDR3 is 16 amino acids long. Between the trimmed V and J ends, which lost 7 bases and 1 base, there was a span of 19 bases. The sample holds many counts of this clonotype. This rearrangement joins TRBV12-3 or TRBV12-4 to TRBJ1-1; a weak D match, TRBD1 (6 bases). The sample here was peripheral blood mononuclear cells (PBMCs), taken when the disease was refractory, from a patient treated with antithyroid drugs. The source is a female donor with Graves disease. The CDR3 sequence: CASTLIEGQTNTEAFF. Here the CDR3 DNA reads TGTGCCAGCACCTTAATAGAGGGACAAACGAACACTGAAGCTTTCTTT.